Described below is a single T cell receptor (beta chain) sequence and its context. One end of the junction varies from germline; a read error may be responsible. This entry comes from a study of T cells in Graves' hyperthyroidism and ophthalmopathy. Isolation of PBMCs was performed on approximately 10 ml fresh peripheral blood. Amplification targeted TCR beta CDR3 regions from RNA transcripts. Carried out on the TCR CDR3, a first-round RT-PCR used the HTBI primer set. One entry per CDR3 protein results from TCRdb running MiXCR on the multiplex PCR reads. This sample carries 450,000 to 650,000 distinct CDR3 sequences, 13% to 15% of them seen once, and the ten largest clones take 7.1%. The germline V gene has CDR1 DFQATT and CDR2 SNEGSKA (reference sequence). This CDR3 has 20 residues.

The V gene is TRBV20-1, the J gene TRBJ2-7; 10 bases are shared with TRBD2. Sequencing used blood. The origin of this receptor is a young woman with Graves' ophthalmopathy. The CDR3 spells CSARDGPLAGVPAYDYKQYF. CDR3 DNA sequence: TGCAGTGCTAGAGATGGTCCCCTAGCGGGAGTCCCTGCCTACGACTACAAGCAGTACTTC.